Listed below are T cell receptor beta chains from one sample, sequenced in a study of CD8 T cells in Susac syndrome. TCRdb redid the calling of the immunoSEQ multiplex PCR reads with MiXCR, one entry per CDR3 protein. The data contain under 200,000 distinct CDR3 sequences, 90% to 95% of them singletons. The sample comprised CD4+ T cells from PBMCs. The receptors stem from a human donor in good health. CDR3s include the opening cysteine and the closing phenylalanine or tryptophan. A D gene is named only where the DNA matches it firmly. The size entry is marked missing in some rows and otherwise reads once, few, many or a size class.

cdr3_length j_call d_call v_call clone_size cdr3_aa cdr3_nt
12 TRBJ2-7 - TRBV5-1 - CASSWRDDEQYF TGCGCCAGCAGCTGGCGGGACGACGAGCAGTACTTC
14 TRBJ2-1 - TRBV28 once CASGEPQGYNEQFF TGTGCCAGCGGAGAGCCACAGGGCTACAATGAGCAGTTCTTC
14 TRBJ2-7 - TRBV2 - CASKAAANIHEQYF TGTGCCAGCAAGGCGGCGGCCAATATCCACGAGCAGTACTTC
13 TRBJ1-1 - TRBV25-1 - CASSGQPYTEAFF TGTGCCAGCTCCGGACAGCCCTACACTGAAGCTTTCTTT
15 TRBJ1-1 TRBD1 TRBV19 - CASSTGQGRYTEAFF TGTGCCAGTAGTACCGGACAGGGTCGATACACTGAAGCTTTCTTT
14 TRBJ1-2 TRBD1 TRBV10-3 - CAITGTGGLWGYTF TGTGCCATCACTGGAACAGGGGGACTTTGGGGCTACACCTTC
13 TRBJ2-5 TRBD2 TRBV20-1 - CSATGGQRETQYF TGCAGTGCTACGGGGGGGCAACGAGAGACCCAGTACTTC
14 TRBJ2-2 TRBD2 TRBV5-1 - CASSSRLAAGELFF TGCGCCAGCAGCTCTCGACTAGCCGCCGGGGAGCTGTTTTTT
15 TRBJ2-2 TRBD2 TRBV9 - CASSPRLAGTGELFF TGTGCCAGCAGCCCCCGACTAGCGGGCACCGGGGAGCTGTTTTTT
13 TRBJ2-2 - TRBV30 - CAWSRYGTGELFF TGTGCCTGGAGTAGATACGGGACCGGGGAGCTGTTTTTT
17 TRBJ2-5 TRBD2 TRBV9 - CASSAGLAGGLGETQYF TGTGCCAGCAGCGCCGGACTAGCGGGAGGGTTGGGGGAGACCCAGTACTTC
12 TRBJ1-5 - TRBV30 - CAWSSGNQPQHF TGTGCCTGGAGTTCGGGAAATCAGCCCCAGCATTTT
16 TRBJ2-6 - TRBV7-8 - CASSSLGESGANVLTF TGTGCCAGCAGCTCCCTCGGGGAGTCTGGGGCCAACGTCCTGACTTTC
15 TRBJ2-3 TRBD2 TRBV20-1 - CSAEGLAGYTDTQYF TGCAGTGCTGAGGGACTAGCGGGGTACACAGATACGCAGTATTTT
16 TRBJ2-3 - TRBV9 - CASSARRTVSTDTQYF TGTGCCAGCAGCGCCCGGCGGACAGTATCCACAGATACGCAGTATTTT
13 TRBJ1-5 TRBD1 TRBV30 - CAWSLRGRQPQHF TGTGCCTGGAGTCTGAGGGGGCGTCAGCCCCAGCATTTT
14 TRBJ2-5 TRBD2 TRBV28 - CASSDGGDKETQYF TGTGCCAGCAGTGACGGGGGGGACAAAGAGACCCAGTACTTC
16 TRBJ2-4 - TRBV12-3/TRBV12-4 - CASSLGGELAKNIQYF TGTGCCAGCAGTTTGGGCGGGGAACTGGCCAAAAACATTCAGTACTTC
15 TRBJ2-5 TRBD2 TRBV20-1 - CSAGSFSGAQETQYF TGCAGTGCTGGAAGTTTTAGCGGGGCCCAAGAGACCCAGTACTTC
13 TRBJ1-2 - TRBV29-1 - CSVERGVNYGYTF TGCAGCGTTGAAAGGGGGGTTAACTATGGCTACACCTTC
15 TRBJ2-6 - TRBV28 - CASSIPNSGANVLTF TGTGCCAGCAGCATCCCCAACTCTGGGGCCAACGTCCTGACTTTC
12 TRBJ1-1 - TRBV6-5 - CASSPTGRVAFF TGTGCCAGCAGCCCTACAGGAAGGGTGGCTTTCTTT
15 TRBJ2-4 TRBD2 TRBV28 - CASSLRGLATNIQYF TGTGCCAGCAGTTTACGCGGACTAGCGACGAACATTCAGTACTTC
14 TRBJ2-3 TRBD1 TRBV20-1 once CSRTGTGGTDTQYF TGCAGTAGGACCGGGACAGGGGGCACAGATACGCAGTATTTT
13 TRBJ2-3 - TRBV18 few CASSASRTDTQYF TGTGCCAGCTCAGCTAGTCGTACAGATACGCAGTATTTT
13 TRBJ2-1 - TRBV3-1 - CASSTGVANEQFF TGTGCCAGCAGCACCGGGGTGGCCAATGAGCAGTTCTTC
14 TRBJ1-5 TRBD1 TRBV5-1 once CASSPDRPNQPQHF TGCGCCAGCAGCCCGGACAGGCCGAATCAGCCCCAGCATTTT
14 TRBJ2-1 TRBD2 TRBV12-3/TRBV12-4 - CASSFFGGGNEQFF TGTGCCAGCAGTTTTTTTGGGGGGGGCAATGAGCAGTTCTTC
12 TRBJ2-3 - TRBV7-2 - CASSPTWNTQYF TGTGCCAGCAGCCCGACGTGGAATACGCAGTATTTT
14 TRBJ2-1 - TRBV7-3 - CASSSRLLPDEQFF TGTGCCAGCAGCTCTAGACTTCTACCAGATGAGCAGTTCTTC
15 TRBJ1-4 - TRBV20-1 - CSARWGPTDRGKLFF TGCAGTGCTAGATGGGGCCCGACAGATAGGGGAAAACTGTTTTTT
16 TRBJ1-5 - TRBV3-1 - CASSQESRGGNQPQHF TGTGCCAGCAGCCAAGAATCCAGGGGCGGCAATCAGCCCCAGCATTTT
12 TRBJ1-1 - TRBV5-6 - CASSLAWEEAFF TGTGCCAGCAGCTTGGCCTGGGAGGAAGCTTTCTTT
13 TRBJ1-5 - TRBV19 - CASSTFIDQPQHF TGTGCCAGTAGCACCTTCATCGATCAGCCCCAGCATTTT
14 TRBJ2-1 - TRBV5-6 once CASSLEYSRGEQFF TGTGCCAGCAGCTTAGAGTATAGTCGCGGTGAGCAGTTCTTC
13 TRBJ2-3 - TRBV29-1 - CSVEDRGLDTQYF TGCAGCGTTGAAGATCGGGGACTAGATACGCAGTATTTT
12 TRBJ1-2 - TRBV4-1 - CASSQDYSGYTF TGCGCCAGCAGCCAAGATTATTCAGGCTACACCTTC
16 TRBJ2-5 TRBD2 TRBV12-3/TRBV12-4 - CASSSTSGRVQETQYF TGTGCCAGCAGTTCCACTAGCGGGAGGGTTCAAGAGACCCAGTACTTC
15 TRBJ2-7 TRBD1 TRBV4-2 once CASSQEGTGVYEQYF TGTGCCAGCAGCCAAGAAGGGACAGGGGTTTACGAGCAGTACTTC
14 TRBJ1-4 - TRBV4-1 few CASSQDSGVEKLFF TGCGCCAGCAGCCAAGATTCAGGGGTGGAAAAACTGTTTTTT
13 TRBJ2-5 TRBD1 TRBV20-1 - CSARTGGKETQYF TGCAGTGCTCGGACAGGGGGCAAAGAGACCCAGTACTTC
14 TRBJ2-3 - TRBV25-1 - CASSSGTFTDTQYF TGTGCCAGCAGTTCCGGGACCTTCACAGATACGCAGTATTTT
13 TRBJ2-7 - TRBV27 - CASSLMSVSEQYF TGTGCCAGCAGTTTAATGTCGGTGAGCGAGCAGTACTTC